This TCR beta chain was recovered during a study of tumor-infiltrating lymphocytes in primary liver carcinoma. The germline gives CDR1 SQVTM, CDR2 ANQGSEA. V shed 4 bases, J shed 5 bases, and the junction held 5 bases outside the gene matches. This CDR3 region has 13 residues. This clonotype was seen only a few times. Blood RNA was derived from unsorted whole blood, and germline DNA was extracted too. Around 4 milliliters of peripheral blood were drawn presurgically. From around 0.5 ug total RNA, TCR beta cDNA was generated with a primer in the constant region. ARM-PCR was slightly modified, and three nested multiplex PCR rounds with it gave rise to the TCR beta libraries. Rounds one and two of PCR, each of roughly 11 cycles, were primed with TRBV1-TRBV30 forward primers and a C-beta reverse primer. TCRdb re-derived calls from the multiplex PCR reads in MiXCR, one entry per CDR3 protein. Of about 310,000 distinct CDR3 sequences detected, approximately 54% appear once; the ten largest clones hold about 18%.

The rearrangement joins TRBV29-1 to TRBJ2-1; the match to TRBD1 covers 7 bases. Sequencing used peripheral blood. This receptor was taken from a woman aged 25 to 39 with primary liver carcinoma and hepatitis B virus infection. The CDR3 sequence is CSVGGTANNEQFF. The CDR3 DNA sequence: TGCAGCGTTGGTGGGACAGCAAACAATGAGCAGTTCTTC.